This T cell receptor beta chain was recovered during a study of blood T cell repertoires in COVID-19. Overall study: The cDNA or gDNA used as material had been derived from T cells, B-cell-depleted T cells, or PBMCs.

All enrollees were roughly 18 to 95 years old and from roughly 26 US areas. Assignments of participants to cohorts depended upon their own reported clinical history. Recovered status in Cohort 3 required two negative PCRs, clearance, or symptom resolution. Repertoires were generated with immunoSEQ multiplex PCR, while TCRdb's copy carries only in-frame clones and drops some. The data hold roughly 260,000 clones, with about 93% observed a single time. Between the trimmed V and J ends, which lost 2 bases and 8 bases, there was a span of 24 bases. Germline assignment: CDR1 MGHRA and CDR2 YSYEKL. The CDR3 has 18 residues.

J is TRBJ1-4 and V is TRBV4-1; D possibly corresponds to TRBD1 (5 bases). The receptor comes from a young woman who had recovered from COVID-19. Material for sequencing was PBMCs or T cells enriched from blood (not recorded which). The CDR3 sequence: CASSQSQLIWIGAEKLFF. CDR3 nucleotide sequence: TGCGCCAGCAGCCAATCCCAGTTAATATGGATTGGGGCGGAAAAACTGTTTTTT.